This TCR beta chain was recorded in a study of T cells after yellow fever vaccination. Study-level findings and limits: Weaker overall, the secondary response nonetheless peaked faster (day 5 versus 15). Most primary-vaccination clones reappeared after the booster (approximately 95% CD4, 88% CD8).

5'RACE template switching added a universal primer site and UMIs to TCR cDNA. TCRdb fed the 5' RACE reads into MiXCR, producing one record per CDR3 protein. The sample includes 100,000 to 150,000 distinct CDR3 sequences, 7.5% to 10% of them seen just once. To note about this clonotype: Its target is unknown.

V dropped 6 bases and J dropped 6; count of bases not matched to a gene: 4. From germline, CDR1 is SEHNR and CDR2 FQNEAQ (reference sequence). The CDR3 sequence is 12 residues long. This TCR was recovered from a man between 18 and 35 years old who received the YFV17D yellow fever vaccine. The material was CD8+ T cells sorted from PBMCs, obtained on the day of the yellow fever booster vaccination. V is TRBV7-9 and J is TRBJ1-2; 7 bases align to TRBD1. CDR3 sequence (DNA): TGTGCCAGCAGTCTCGACAGGGATGGCTACACCTTC. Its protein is CASSLDRDGYTF.